Presented here are 9 T cell receptor beta chains from one specimen sequenced in a study of vaccination and CD4 T cells after COVID-19. The study sequenced cultured CD4+ T cell DNA using the Oncomine TCR Beta short-read assay. TCRdb fed the PCR reads into MiXCR, producing one record per CDR3 protein. The sample has 15,000 to 25,000 distinct CDR3 sequences, roughly 50% seen once. Their recognized antigens are unknown. Treatment meaning: roughly 10-day PBMC culture with coronavirus spike peptide pools or control peptides (ViraFEST assay). Sequencing was done on a sample of CD4+ T cells from blood, cultured in vitro. The receptor set was obtained from a human donor who had recovered from COVID-19.

J is TRBJ1-1 and V is TRBV19, with 7 bases fitting TRBD1. Germline values: CDR1 LNHDA, CDR2 SQIVND (reference sequence). There are 16 residues in the CDR3. The trim removed 3 bases at V and 0 bases at J, leaving 7 bases unmatched. The CDR3 coding sequence is TGTGCCAGTAGTATTGGGACAGTATTTATGAACACTGAAGCTTTCTTT. It translates to CASSIGTVFMNTEAFF.

V and J are TRBV6-1 and TRBJ2-7; D may be TRBD1 (5 bases). This CDR3 has 12 amino acids. V shed 8 bases and J shed 1 base, with 9 bases lying between them. Germline CDR1 reads MNHNS; CDR2 reads SASEGT. In DNA form, the CDR3 reads TGTGCCAGCTTGGGGCCTTCCTACGAGCAGTACTTC. Translation: CASLGPSYEQYF.

The chain uses TRBV11-2 and TRBJ1-6, with D possibly being TRBD1 (6 bases). CDR1 SGHAT and CDR2 FQNNGV come from the germline V gene. There are 14 residues in the CDR3. V shed 5 bases and J shed 10 bases, with 15 bases lying between them. In DNA form, the CDR3 reads TGTGCCAGCAGCCACGGACAGTTTCACTCACCCCTCCACTTT. Its translation is CASSHGQFHSPLHF.

This clonotype was observed a handful of times. V gene TRBV20-1 combines with J gene TRBJ1-5; D not resolved. The CDR3 sequence is 12 residues long. CDR1 DFQATT and CDR2 SNEGSKA come from the germline V gene (reference sequence). V was trimmed by 4 bases and J by 2 bases, leaving 6 bases between them. The CDR3 region is CSANRGNQPQHF. For the CDR3, the DNA is TGCAGTGCTAACCGGGGCAATCAGCCCCAGCATTTT.

The rearrangement joins TRBV12-3 or TRBV12-4 to TRBJ1-2; D is unclear. Deletions cut 1 base from V and 8 bases from J, with 11 bases between. This CDR3 has 13 amino acids. The CDR3 DNA is TGTGCCAGCAGTTTAGACACCGGGCGAGGCTACACCTTC. Encoded protein: CASSLDTGRGYTF.

This chain links TRBV4-3 with TRBJ1-1; D is undetermined. This CDR3 contains 14 residues. The germline V and J ends were trimmed by 0 bases and 1 base, with 6 bases remaining between them. Germline CDR1 reads LGHNA; CDR2 reads YSLEER. The CDR3 DNA is TGCGCCAGCAGCCAAGATCCAGGGAACACTGAAGCTTTCTTT. The encoded protein is CASSQDPGNTEAFF.

This CDR3 is CATSRGLAGGKFF. DNA of the CDR3: TGTGCCACCAGCAGAGGACTAGCGGGAGGGAAGTTCTTC. V usage is TRBV15 and J usage is TRBJ2-1; 14 bases are shared with TRBD2. V was clipped by 1 base and J by 14 bases; unmatched bases: 1. The CDR3 has 13 amino acids. Germline loops: CDR1 LNHNV, CDR2 YYDKDF (reference sequence).

The genes are TRBV5-4 and TRBJ2-1, with 8 bases aligning to TRBD2. V was pared by 6 bases and J by 2 bases, with 7 bases of the junction left unmatched. Germline V gene data show CDR1 as SGHNT and CDR2 as YYREEE (reference sequence). CDR3 length: 15 amino acids. The chain's CDR3 is CASTRSGATYNEQFF. The CDR3 DNA is TGTGCCAGCACCCGTAGCGGGGCCACCTACAATGAGCAGTTCTTC.

This sequence joins TRBV7-9 and TRBJ1-2; 9 bases align to TRBD1. The J segment lost 5 bases and the V segment lost 3 bases, leaving 19 bases of the junction unmatched. CDR1 SEHNR and CDR2 FQNEAQ come from the germline V gene (reference sequence). The CDR3 has 19 amino acids. CDR3 residues: CASSFHTRDRVPPGYGYTF. DNA of the CDR3: TGTGCCAGCAGCTTCCACACCCGGGACAGGGTACCCCCGGGGTATGGCTACACCTTC. The complete variable domain, with remaining parts taken from reference TRBV7-9 and TRBJ1-2, reads DTGVSQNPRHKITKRGQNVTFRCDPISEHNRLYWYRQTLGQGPEFLTYFQNEAQLEKSRLLSDRFSAERPKGSFSTLEIQRTEQGDSAMYLCASSFHTRDRVPPGYGYTFGSGTRLTVV.